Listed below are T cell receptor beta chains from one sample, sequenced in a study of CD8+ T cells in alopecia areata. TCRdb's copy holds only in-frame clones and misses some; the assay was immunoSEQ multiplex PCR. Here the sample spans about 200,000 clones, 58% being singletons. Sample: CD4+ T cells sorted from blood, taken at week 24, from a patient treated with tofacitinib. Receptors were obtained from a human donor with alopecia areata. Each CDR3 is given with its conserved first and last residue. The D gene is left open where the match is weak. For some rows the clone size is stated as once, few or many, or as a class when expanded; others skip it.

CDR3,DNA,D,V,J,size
CASSQVRGTLTEAFF,TGTGCCAGCAGCCAAGTCCGTGGGACCCTCACTGAAGCTTTCTTT,.,TRBV14,TRBJ1-1,.
CASTKGQQETQYF,TGTGCCAGCACCAAAGGACAGCAAGAGACCCAGTACTTC,.,TRBV5-6,TRBJ2-5,few
CASSEGREVEQFF,TGTGCCAGCAGTGAGGGGCGGGAGGTTGAGCAGTTCTTC,TRBD2,TRBV2,TRBJ2-1,.
CASTWDRGGNEQFF,TGTGCCAGCACCTGGGACAGGGGGGGCAATGAGCAGTTCTTC,TRBD1,TRBV2,TRBJ2-1,.
CASSYGSDAPVYEQYF,TGTGCCAGCAGTTATGGTTCGGACGCCCCGGTATACGAGCAGTACTTC,.,TRBV6-5,TRBJ2-7,once
CASSYSGSQTQYF,TGTGCCAGCAGTTACTCGGGGTCTCAGACCCAGTACTTC,.,TRBV6-5,TRBJ2-5,.
CASSWGQGDTFF,TGTGCCAGCAGCTGGGGTCAGGGTGATACTTTCTTT,.,TRBV5-4,TRBJ1-1,few
CASSPAGAMAYNEQFF,TGTGCCAGCAGCCCGGCCGGGGCCATGGCCTACAATGAGCAGTTCTTC,.,TRBV7-2,TRBJ2-1,.
CASSLDSNNEQFF,TGCGCCAGCAGCTTGGATTCGAATAATGAGCAGTTCTTC,.,TRBV5-1,TRBJ2-1,.
CASSPRTEGGNTEAFF,TGCGCCAGCAGCCCTCGGACCGAGGGAGGGAACACTGAAGCTTTCTTT,.,TRBV5-1,TRBJ1-1,.
CASSLNSGADTQYF,TGTGCCAGCAGCTTAAATAGCGGGGCAGATACGCAGTATTTT,TRBD2,TRBV7-2,TRBJ2-3,.
CASSLDSDTQYF,TGCGCCAGCAGCTTGGATTCGGATACGCAGTATTTT,.,TRBV5-1,TRBJ2-3,.
CASSLTTAKNIQYF,TGTGCCAGCAGCTTAACTACCGCCAAAAACATTCAGTACTTC,.,TRBV5-6,TRBJ2-4,.
CASSRVWGPEETQYF,TGTGCCAGCAGCCGCGTTTGGGGGCCTGAGGAGACCCAGTACTTC,.,TRBV7-2,TRBJ2-5,.
CASSQSGLAEEDEQYF,TGCGCCAGCAGCCAATCGGGACTAGCGGAAGAGGACGAGCAGTACTTC,TRBD2,TRBV4-3,TRBJ2-7,.
CASSIRPYTEAFF,TGTGCCAGTAGTATTAGGCCTTACACTGAAGCTTTCTTT,.,TRBV19,TRBJ1-1,few
CASIGLQETQYF,TGTGCCAGCATCGGACTTCAAGAGACCCAGTACTTC,.,TRBV2,TRBJ2-5,once
CASSRVGENTEAFF,TGTGCCAGCAGCCGGGTTGGGGAAAACACTGAAGCTTTCTTT,.,TRBV27,TRBJ1-1,.
CASGRDGETQYF,TGCGCCAGCGGTAGGGACGGGGAGACCCAGTACTTC,.,TRBV5-1,TRBJ2-5,.
CASSLSLPGLEETQYF,TGTGCCAGCAGTTTAAGTCTACCGGGACTAGAAGAGACCCAGTACTTC,TRBD2,TRBV27,TRBJ2-5,few
CSAEPPTFRFF,TGCAGTGCTGAACCGCCGACCTTCAGGTTCTTC,.,TRBV20-1,TRBJ2-1,.
CASSSGDRDNSPLHF,TGTGCCAGCAGTTCGGGGGACAGGGATAATTCACCCCTCCACTTT,TRBD1,TRBV7-9,TRBJ1-6,.
CASKYSQGGGNYGYTF,TGTGCCAGCAAATATTCGCAGGGAGGCGGAAACTATGGCTACACCTTC,.,TRBV5-4,TRBJ1-2,.
CSAQAGGGYTF,TGCAGCGCTCAAGCAGGGGGCGGCTACACCTTC,TRBD1,TRBV29-1,TRBJ1-2,.
CASSPGFDTQYF,TGTGCCAGCTCACCCGGCTTTGATACGCAGTATTTT,.,TRBV18,TRBJ2-3,.
CASSLDNTETQYF,TGCGCCAGCAGCCTAGACAATACGGAGACCCAGTACTTC,.,TRBV5-1,TRBJ2-5,few
CASKLDRGYTEAFF,TGTGCCAGCAAACTGGACAGGGGATACACTGAAGCTTTCTTT,TRBD1,TRBV2,TRBJ1-1,.
CASSERGQITDTQYF,TGTGCCAGCTCAGAAAGGGGGCAGATCACAGATACGCAGTATTTT,TRBD1,TRBV27,TRBJ2-3,.
CSVRLAGDVGRQYF,TGCAGCGTAAGACTAGCGGGAGACGTGGGTCGGCAGTACTTC,TRBD2,TRBV29-1,TRBJ2-7,few
CASSRGGMDGELFF,TGTGCCAGCAGTCGAGGGGGCATGGACGGTGAACTGTTTTTT,TRBD1,TRBV5-4,TRBJ1-4,.
CASSLGPPGANVLTF,TGCGCCAGCAGCTTGGGCCCTCCGGGGGCCAACGTCCTGACTTTC,.,TRBV5-1,TRBJ2-6,few
CATQQGNYGYTF,TGTGCCACCCAACAGGGAAACTATGGCTACACCTTC,.,TRBV19,TRBJ1-2,.
CAPGAEKLFF,TGCGCCCCCGGAGCTGAAAAACTGTTTTTT,.,TRBV4-1,TRBJ1-4,.
CASSSARGQVTGANVLTF,TGTGCCAGCAGCTCCGCCAGGGGCCAGGTGACTGGGGCCAACGTCCTGACTTTC,.,TRBV11-2,TRBJ2-6,few
CSGWDRNYEQYF,TGCAGCGGTTGGGACAGAAACTACGAGCAGTACTTC,TRBD1,TRBV29-1,TRBJ2-7,once
CASSHRVASDWQYF,TGCGCCAGCAGCCACCGGGTGGCTAGCGACTGGCAGTACTTC,.,TRBV4-1,TRBJ2-7,.
CASSAEPRTQYF,TGTGCCAGCAGCGCCGAGCCAAGGACCCAGTACTTC,.,TRBV7-9,TRBJ2-5,.
CASSLVVGAEGYTF,TGTGCCAGCAGCTTAGTAGTGGGCGCGGAAGGCTACACCTTC,.,TRBV7-9,TRBJ1-2,.
CARSVGYTF,TGCGCCAGATCAGTAGGCTACACCTTC,.,TRBV23-1,TRBJ1-2,.
CASSSPGTGGADTQYF,TGTGCCAGCAGCTCTCCCGGGACAGGGGGAGCGGATACGCAGTATTTT,TRBD1,TRBV5-4,TRBJ2-3,.
CASSVLAGPRETQYF,TGTGCCAGCAGCGTACTAGCGGGGCCGCGGGAGACCCAGTACTTC,TRBD2,TRBV9,TRBJ2-5,few
CASSQDRNSGANVLTF,TGCGCCAGCAGCCAAGATCGAAATTCTGGGGCCAACGTCCTGACTTTC,.,TRBV4-3,TRBJ2-6,.
CASRQQGKGANVLTF,TGTGCCAGCAGACAACAGGGAAAAGGGGCCAACGTCCTGACTTTC,.,TRBV28,TRBJ2-6,.
CSVTHNEKLFF,TGCAGCGTTACCCATAATGAAAAGCTGTTTTTT,.,TRBV29-1,TRBJ1-4,.
CASSFGQGGQNIQYF,TGTGCCAGCAGCTTCGGCCAGGGGGGACAAAACATTCAGTACTTC,.,TRBV7-9,TRBJ2-4,.
CAISGSYEQYF,TGTGCCATCAGTGGGAGTTACGAGCAGTACTTC,.,TRBV10-3,TRBJ2-7,.
CAWSVAHWGNYGYTF,TGTGCCTGGAGCGTGGCCCACTGGGGGAACTATGGCTACACCTTC,.,TRBV30,TRBJ1-2,.
CASSYGTGPYNEQFF,TGTGCCAGCAGTTACGGGACAGGCCCCTACAATGAGCAGTTCTTC,TRBD1,TRBV6-5,TRBJ2-1,.
CASSHLPQAETQYF,TGCGCCAGCAGCCACTTACCCCAGGCAGAGACCCAGTACTTC,.,TRBV4-1,TRBJ2-5,.
CSVESRLNTGELFF,TGCAGCGTTGAATCGCGGCTTAACACCGGGGAGCTGTTTTTT,.,TRBV29-1,TRBJ2-2,.
CASSQGINYGYTF,TGTGCCAGCAGCCAGGGAATCAACTATGGCTACACCTTC,.,TRBV6-5,TRBJ1-2,few
CASSTGTGGSGQPQHF,TGTGCCAGCAGCACCGGGACAGGGGGAAGCGGACAGCCCCAGCATTTT,TRBD1,TRBV7-8,TRBJ1-5,.